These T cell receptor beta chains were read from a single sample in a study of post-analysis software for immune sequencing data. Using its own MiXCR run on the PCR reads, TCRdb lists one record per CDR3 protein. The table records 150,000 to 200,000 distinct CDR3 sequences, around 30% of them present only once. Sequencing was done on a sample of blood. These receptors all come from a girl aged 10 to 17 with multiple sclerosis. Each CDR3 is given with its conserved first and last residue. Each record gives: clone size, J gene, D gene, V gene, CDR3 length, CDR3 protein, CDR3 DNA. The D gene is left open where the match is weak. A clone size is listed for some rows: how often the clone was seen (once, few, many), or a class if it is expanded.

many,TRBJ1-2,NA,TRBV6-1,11,CASGAGTGYTF,TGTGCCAGCGGGGCAGGGACCGGCTACACCTTC
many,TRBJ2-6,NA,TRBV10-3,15,CAILWRDSGANVLTF,TGTGCCATCCTCTGGCGGGACTCTGGGGCCAACGTCCTGACTTTC
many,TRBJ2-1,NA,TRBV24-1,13,CATSDLFENEQFF,TGTGCCACCAGTGATTTATTTGAGAATGAGCAGTTCTTC
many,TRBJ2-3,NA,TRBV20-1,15,CSAPAGGAGTDTQYF,TGCAGTGCCCCAGCCGGCGGGGCTGGCACAGATACGCAGTATTTT
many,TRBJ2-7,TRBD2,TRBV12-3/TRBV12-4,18,CASSQRGLAGDRSYEQYF,TGTGCCAGCAGTCAAAGGGGGCTAGCGGGAGATAGATCCTACGAGCAGTACTTC
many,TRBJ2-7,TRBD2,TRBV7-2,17,CASSQSNGEREGYEQYF,TGTGCCAGCAGCCAGTCCAATGGAGAGCGGGAGGGTTACGAGCAGTACTTC
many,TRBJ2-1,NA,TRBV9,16,CASSVTDEEWYNEQFF,TGTGCCAGCAGCGTAACGGACGAAGAATGGTACAATGAGCAGTTCTTC
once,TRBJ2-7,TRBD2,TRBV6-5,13,CASSPRTSDEQYF,TGTGCCAGCAGCCCAAGGACTAGCGACGAGCAGTACTTT
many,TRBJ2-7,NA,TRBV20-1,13,CSAIRDASYEQYF,TGCAGTGCAATCCGGGACGCGTCCTACGAGCAGTACTTC
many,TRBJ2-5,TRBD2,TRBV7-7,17,CASSVGLAGIYQETQYF,TGTGCCAGCAGCGTGGGACTAGCGGGCATATACCAAGAGACCCAGTACTTC
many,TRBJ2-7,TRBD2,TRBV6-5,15,CASSYSISGSYEQYF,TGTGCCAGCAGTTACTCCATTAGCGGGAGTTACGAGCAGTACTTC
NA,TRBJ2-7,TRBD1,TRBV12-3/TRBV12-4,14,CASSRQGSYNEQYF,TGTGCCAGCAGTCGACAGGGGTCCTACAATGAGCAGTACTTC
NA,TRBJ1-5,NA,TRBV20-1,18,CSALTGGATLYSNQPQHF,TGCAGTGCTCTTACTGGGGGGGCAACACTATATAGCAATCAGCCCCAGCATTTT
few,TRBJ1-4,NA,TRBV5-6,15,CASSTTGGGGEKLFF,TGTGCCAGCAGCACGACGGGGGGAGGAGGTGAAAAACTGTTTTTT
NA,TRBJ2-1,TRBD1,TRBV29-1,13,CSAPGQGRNKQFF,TGCAGCGCTCCGGGACAGGGCCGTAACAAGCAGTTCTTC
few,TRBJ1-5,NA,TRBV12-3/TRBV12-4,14,CASTRDRLGQPQHF,TGTGCCAGCACCCGCGACAGGCTAGGGCAGCCCCAGCATTTT
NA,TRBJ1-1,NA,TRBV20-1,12,CSAWGRHTEDFF,TGCAGTGCTTGGGGTCGCCACACTGAAGATTTCTTT
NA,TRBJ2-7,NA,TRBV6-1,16,CASSDLSRGPDYEQYF,TGTGCCAGCAGTGATCTAAGTCGGGGGCCGGATTACGAGCAGTACTTC
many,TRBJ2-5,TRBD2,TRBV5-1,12,CASTLAGEEQYF,TGCGCCAGCACACTAGCGGGAGAGGAGCAGTACTTC
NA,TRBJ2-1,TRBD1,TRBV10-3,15,CATSERQGSYNEQFF,TGTGCCACCAGTGAAAGACAGGGATCCTACAATGAGCAGTTCTTC
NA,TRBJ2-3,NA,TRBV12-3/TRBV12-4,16,CASSLPGRPSTDAQYF,TGTGCCAGCAGTCTCCCTGGGCGGCCTAGCACAGATGCGCAGTATTTT
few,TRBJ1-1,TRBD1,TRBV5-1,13,CASGGTGATEAFF,TGCGCCAGCGGTGGGACAGGGGCCACTGAAGCTTTCTTT
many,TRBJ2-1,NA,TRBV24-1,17,CATSDLGAGSGNNEQFF,TGTGCCACCAGTGATCTAGGCGCGGGTAGCGGAAACAATGAGCAGTTCTTC
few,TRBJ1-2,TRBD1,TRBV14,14,CASSQDRTGWGYTF,TGTGCCAGCAGCCAAGACCGGACAGGTTGGGGCTACACCTTC
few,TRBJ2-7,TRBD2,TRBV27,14,CASSFTSGAYEQYF,TGTGCCAGCAGTTTTACTAGCGGGGCCTACGAGCAGTACTTC
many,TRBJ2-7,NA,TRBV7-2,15,CASSFNGLYSYEQYF,TGTGCCAGCAGCTTCAACGGCCTATACTCCTACGAGCAGTACTTC
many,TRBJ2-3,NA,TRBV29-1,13,CSVEDSQDETQYF,TGCAGCGTTGAAGATAGCCAGGATGAGACGCAGTATTTT
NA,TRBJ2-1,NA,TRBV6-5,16,CASSPPGLISCNEQFF,TGTGCCAGCAGTCCCCCGGGGTTGATCTCCTGCAATGAGCAGTTCTTC
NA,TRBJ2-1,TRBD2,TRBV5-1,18,CASSLEPSGSRNYNEQFF,TGCGCCAGCAGCTTGGAGCCTAGCGGGAGTCGGAATTACAATGAGCAGTTCTTC
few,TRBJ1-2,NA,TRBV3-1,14,CASSRRIAGYGYTF,TGTGCCAGCAGCCGCCGAATTGCGGGCTATGGCTACACCTTC
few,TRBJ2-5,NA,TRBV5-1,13,CASSLEVEETQYF,TGCGCCAGCAGCTTGGAGGTAGAAGAGACCCAGTACTTC
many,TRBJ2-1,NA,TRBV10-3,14,CAINLGGPQYEQFF,TGTGCCATCAATCTAGGAGGCCCCCAGTATGAGCAGTTCTTC
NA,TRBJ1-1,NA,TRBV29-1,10,CSVSSGMAFF,TGCAGCGTTTCGTCAGGGATGGCTTTCTTT
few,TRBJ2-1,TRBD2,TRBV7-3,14,CASSKSSGNNEQFF,TGTGCCAGCAGCAAATCTAGCGGGAACAATGAGCAGTTCTTC
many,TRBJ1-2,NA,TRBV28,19,CASSLLGKTGHPSDYGYTF,TGTGCCAGCAGTTTGCTCGGGAAAACGGGACACCCCTCGGACTATGGCTACACCTTC
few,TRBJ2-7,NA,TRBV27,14,CARIAQGKDYEQYF,TGTGCCCGCATCGCCCAGGGGAAGGATTACGAGCAGTACTTC
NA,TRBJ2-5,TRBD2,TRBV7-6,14,CASSLGGGTETQYF,TGTGCCAGCAGCTTAGGCGGGGGAACAGAGACCCAGTACTTC
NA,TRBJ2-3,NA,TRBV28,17,CASSPSWTASGADTQYF,TGTGCCAGCAGTCCCTCTTGGACCGCCTCGGGAGCAGATACGCAGTATTTT
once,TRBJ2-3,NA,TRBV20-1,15,CSAGASAPSTDTQYF,TGCAGTGCAGGGGCTAGCGCGCCTAGCACAGATACGCAGTATTTT
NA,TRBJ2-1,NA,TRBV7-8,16,CASSWMSGQGHNEQFF,TGTGCCAGCAGCTGGATGTCAGGGCAGGGTCACAATGAGCAGTTCTTC
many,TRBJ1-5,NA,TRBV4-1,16,CASSLSHRLSNQPQHF,TGCGCCAGCAGCCTAAGCCATCGGCTTAGCAATCAGCCCCAGCATTTT
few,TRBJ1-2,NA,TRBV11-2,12,CASSRGSYGYTF,TGTGCCAGCAGCCGCGGCAGCTATGGCTACACCTTC
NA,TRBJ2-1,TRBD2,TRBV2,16,CASSEERSGRVNEQFF,TGTGCCAGCAGTGAAGAGCGTAGCGGGAGGGTGAATGAGCAGTTCTTC
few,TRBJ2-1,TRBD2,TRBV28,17,CASSLELAGGYNNEQFF,TGTGCCAGCAGTTTAGAACTAGCGGGAGGTTACAACAATGAGCAGTTCTTC
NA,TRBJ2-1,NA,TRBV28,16,CASSWVLQERYNEQFF,TGTGCTAGCAGTTGGGTATTACAAGAGAGATACAATGAGCAGTTCTTC